A single sample is the source of the 13 T cell receptor beta chains below, sequenced in a study of T cell repertoires in cytomegalovirus infection. Their antigens are not known. TCRdb recomputed calls from the reads with MiXCR, one row per CDR3 protein. Of about 770,000 distinct CDR3 sequences listed, roughly 29% are singletons. Material: cultured CD8+ T cells from PBMCs, obtained from culture after CMV antigen stimulation. The origin of the receptors is a human donor in good health (CMV status not recorded). Some clones in this sample may be carry-over from other donors' samples.

This clonotype was counted between two and nine times. This chain connects TRBV19 to TRBJ1-1; D unresolved. Germline V gives CDR1 LNHDA, CDR2 SQIVND (reference sequence). This CDR3 is built from 14 residues. Trimming took 0 bases from V and 2 from J, leaving 7 bases between them. CDR3 region: CASSIELINTEAFF. In nucleotides, the CDR3 is TGTGCCAGTAGTATAGAGTTAATTAACACTGAAGCTTTCTTT.

The chain recombines TRBV27 with TRBJ2-7; 9 bases align to TRBD1. The germline gives CDR1 MNHEY, CDR2 SMNVEV (reference sequence). The CDR3 has 14 residues. The ends lost 6 bases at V and 3 bases at J; junction bases unmatched: 6. The CDR3 protein is CASRGTGHLYEQYV. In nucleotides, the CDR3 is TGTGCCAGCAGGGGGACAGGGCATCTCTACGAGCAGTACGTC.

V usage is TRBV6-2 or TRBV6-3 and J usage is TRBJ2-2; D is undetermined. The CDR3 loop spans 11 amino acids. The V end lost 8 bases, the J end lost 4 bases, and 5 bases lay between the germline ends. The germline V gene has CDR1 MNHEY and CDR2 SVGEGT. Written as DNA, the CDR3 is TGTGCCAGCCATCTCACCGGGGAGCTGTTTTTT. Its translation: CASHLTGELFF.

This clonotype has only a few counts. This rearrangement joins TRBV6-2 or TRBV6-3 to TRBJ1-1; no definite D call. The CDR3 contains 13 residues. The V end was cut by 0 bases, the J end by 8 bases, with 10 bases between. The V gene's germline CDR1 is MNHEY and CDR2 SVGEGT. The CDR3 bases are TGTGCCAGCAGTTACTCGACAATCTCGGAAGCTTTCTTT. As protein: CASSYSTISEAFF.

This clonotype was seen a few times. This chain joins TRBV2 and TRBJ2-3; TRBD1 matches at 10 bases. The CDR3 is made up of 13 amino acids. Germline V gene data show CDR1 as SNHLY and CDR2 as FYNNEI. V shed 8 bases, J shed 5 bases, and the junction held 4 bases outside the gene matches. Written as DNA, the CDR3 is TGTGCCAGCGGGACAGGGGTGAGAGATACGCAGTATTTT. Residues: CASGTGVRDTQYF.

The chain recombines TRBV2 with TRBJ1-5, with TRBD1 matching over 7 bases. Germline CDR1 and CDR2: SNHLY and FYNNEI. V gave up 5 bases and J gave up 9 bases; unmatched junction bases: 10. The CDR3 consists of 14 residues. The CDR3 DNA reads as TGTGCCAGCAGTAAGACAGGGTCCGAACGGCCCCAGCATTTT. Its protein is CASSKTGSERPQHF.

There are a few counts of this clonotype. The chain employs TRBV7-9 and TRBJ2-2; TRBD1 matches at 9 bases. CDR3 length: 17 amino acids. Per the germline V gene, CDR1 is SEHNR and CDR2 is FQNEAQ (reference sequence). V was clipped by 5 bases and J by 2 bases; unmatched bases: 9. The CDR3 region is CASSHPRDRANTGELFF. The DNA of the CDR3 is TGTGCCAGCAGCCACCCTCGGGACAGGGCTAACACCGGGGAGCTGTTTTTT.

Only a few counts were recorded for this clonotype. This chain connects TRBV27 to TRBJ1-5, with 10 bases matching TRBD1. The length of the CDR3 is 15 residues. The V segment lost 3 bases and the J segment 4 bases; nucleotides outside the gene matches: 3. Germline values: CDR1 MNHEY, CDR2 SMNVEV (reference sequence). This CDR3 reads CASSFGTGENQPQHF. The CDR3 region has the DNA TGTGCCAGCAGTTTTGGGACAGGGGAAAATCAGCCCCAGCATTTT.

This chain uses TRBV12-3 or TRBV12-4 with TRBJ1-2, with D unclear. Trimming took off 2 bases at V and 5 bases at J, with 12 bases between the two ends. There are 14 residues in the CDR3. For the CDR3, the DNA is TGTGCCAGCAGTTTAATCGGGGAAGGGTATGGCTACACCTTC. Encoded protein: CASSLIGEGYGYTF.

The chain's CDR3 is CASSRGPEHNNYGYTF. CDR3 nucleotide sequence: TGTGCCAGCAGCAGGGGACCCGAACACAATAACTATGGCTACACCTTC. This sequence joins TRBV5-8 and TRBJ1-2; a possible D gene is TRBD1 (5 bases). V dropped 4 bases and J dropped 1 base, with 17 bases sitting between them. Germline assignment: CDR1 SGHTS and CDR2 YDEGEE. The CDR3 length is 16 residues.

The chain carries TRBV27 and TRBJ2-1, with a weak D call TRBD2 (6 bases). The germline V and J ends were trimmed by 6 bases and 4 bases, with 13 bases remaining between them. The germline V gene encodes CDR1 MNHEY and CDR2 SMNVEV (reference sequence). The CDR3 runs to 14 residues. The CDR3 nucleotides are TGTGCCAGCAGCTTTAATAGCGGTTACAATGAGCAGTTCTTC. Its translation: CASSFNSGYNEQFF.

This clonotype was seen a handful of times. The chain recombines TRBV27 with TRBJ1-2; 7 bases agree with TRBD1. The ends lost 6 bases at V and 5 bases at J; junction bases unmatched: 6. The germline V gene encodes CDR1 MNHEY and CDR2 SMNVEV (reference sequence). The CDR3 consists of 13 residues. As DNA, the CDR3 is TGTGCCAGCAGGGGACAGTTAGATTATGGCTACACCTTC. Protein: CASRGQLDYGYTF.

V and J are TRBV6-5 and TRBJ2-2; D is perhaps TRBD2 (5 bases). Germline V gives CDR1 MNHEY, CDR2 SVGAGI. V was trimmed by 0 bases and J by 3 bases, leaving 8 bases between them. The CDR3 is made up of 15 amino acids. CDR3 nucleotide sequence: TGTGCCAGCAGTTACTCAGCCGGGGACACCGGGGAGCTGTTTTTT. The encoded protein is CASSYSAGDTGELFF.